The subject of this entry is one TCR beta chain. The CDR3 consists of 15 residues. Germline CDR1 and CDR2: MNHEY and SVGAGI. V gave up 2 bases and J gave up 7 bases; unmatched junction bases: 9. The authors' processing: Researchers report that nucleated cell counts were estimated from reference gene primer amplification. The assay was immunoSEQ multiplex PCR, and TCRdb's table has in-frame clones only and misses some. V and J calls and clone size are given by that table; D and trimming were obtained from the DNA. The sample records over 250,000 clones, 88% being singletons. This entry belongs to a study of blood T cell repertoires in COVID-19. Overall study context: Collection of acute and convalescent COVID-19 samples took place in the United States, Italy and Spain. Nucleic acid was either cDNA or gDNA, and it came from T cells, B-cell-depleted T cells, or PBMCs.

The chain carries TRBV6-5 and TRBJ1-1; 8 bases align to TRBD1. The clonotype originates from a woman aged 35 to 49 who had recovered from COVID-19. The material sequenced was peripheral blood. CDR3 in amino acids: CASSYGSRGLGEAFF. The CDR3 DNA sequence: TGTGCCAGCAGTTACGGAAGCAGGGGGCTCGGTGAAGCTTTCTTT.